These 11 T cell receptor beta chains originate from one sample sequenced in a study of T cells in Graves' hyperthyroidism and ophthalmopathy. Amplification targeted TCR beta CDR3 regions from RNA transcripts. Primed by the HTBI set, a first-round RT-PCR was run on the TCR CDR3. Via MiXCR, TCRdb re-called the multiplex PCR reads, giving one row per CDR3 protein. This table holds about 700,000 distinct CDR3 sequences, around 15% found once. The sequencing sample was made of blood. The receptors stem from a woman aged 18-30 years with Graves' hyperthyroidism.

Many counts were recorded for this clonotype. This chain joins TRBV19 and TRBJ2-3, with D uncertain. Germline V gene data show CDR1 as LNHDA and CDR2 as SQIVND (reference sequence). With 5 bases removed from V and 0 bases from J, the gap between germline ends came to 9 bases. This CDR3 is built from 14 residues. DNA for the CDR3: TGTGCCAGTAGTCGAGCATACAGCACAGATACGCAGTATTTT. It encodes CASSRAYSTDTQYF. Together with reference TRBV19 and TRBJ2-3, the CDR3 gives the full variable domain: DGGITQSPKYLFRKEGQNVTLSCEQNLNHDAMYWYRQDPGQGLRLIYYSQIVNDFQKGDIAEGYSVSREKKESFPLTVTSAQKNPTAFYLCASSRAYSTDTQYFGPGTRLTVL.

Ten or more counts support this clonotype. The J gene is TRBJ2-1, the V gene TRBV15, with TRBD2 matching 12 bases. Unmatched junction bases numbered 4, after V lost 3 bases and J lost 4 bases. This CDR3 has 16 amino acids. Germline-derived CDR1 and CDR2 are LNHNV and YYDKDF (reference sequence). The chain's CDR3 is CATSRRTSGAYNEQFF. CDR3 in DNA: TGTGCCACCAGCAGGAGGACTAGCGGGGCATACAATGAGCAGTTCTTC.

Many counts were recorded for this clonotype. The rearrangement links TRBV7-9 to TRBJ2-7; D assignment may be TRBD1 or TRBD2 (5 bases each). CDR1 is SEHNR and CDR2 is FQNEAQ in the germline V gene (reference sequence). The CDR3 spans 13 residues. Between the trimmed V and J ends, which lost 4 bases and 2 bases, there was a span of 9 bases. The CDR3 region has the DNA TGTGCCAGCAGCTCGGGGACCCCCTACGAGCAGTACTTC. It is translated as CASSSGTPYEQYF. Full variable domain (outside the CDR3, taken from reference TRBV7-9 and TRBJ2-7): DTGVSQNPRHKITKRGQNVTFRCDPISEHNRLYWYRQTLGQGPEFLTYFQNEAQLEKSRLLSDRFSAERPKGSFSTLEIQRTEQGDSAMYLCASSSGTPYEQYFGPGTRLTVT.

The chain joins TRBV6-1 to TRBJ1-1; no definite D call. The CDR3 is 13 amino acids. With 8 bases removed from V and 1 base from J, the gap between germline ends came to 11 bases. Germline CDR1 and CDR2: MNHNS and SASEGT. CDR3: CASSWKGNTEAFF. The DNA for the CDR3 is TGTGCCAGCTCGTGGAAGGGGAACACTGAAGCTTTCTTT.

The rearrangement links TRBV10-1 to TRBJ2-2; the D is unclear. Germline CDR1 reads WNHNN; CDR2 reads SYGVQD (reference sequence). Trimming pared 6 bases from V and 3 bases from J, leaving 14 bases between. The CDR3 runs 15 residues. The CDR3 loop is CASSRDGSDTGELFF. DNA for the CDR3: TGCGCCAGCAGCCGCGATGGGTCAGACACCGGGGAGCTGTTTTTT.

This clonotype was counted at least ten times. CDR3 nucleotides: TGTGCCAGCAGTCAAAGGGGCCTGGACACCGGGGAGCTGTTTTTT. This encodes CASSQRGLDTGELFF. This chain joins TRBV6-2 or TRBV6-3 and TRBJ2-2; a possible D gene is TRBD1 (5 bases). Between the trimmed V and J ends, which lost 5 bases and 3 bases, there was a span of 13 bases. Germline CDR1 is MNHEY and CDR2 is SVGEGT. The CDR3 is 15 amino acids.

The chain joins TRBV11-2 to TRBJ2-1, with D tentatively TRBD2 (7 bases). The J call is uncertain, as TRBJ2-7 better fits the DNA end. The V gene's germline CDR1 is SGHAT and CDR2 FQNNGV. CDR3 length: 16 amino acids. DNA for the CDR3: TGTGCCAGCAGCCTGACTAGCAACAGGGTATACAATGAGCAGTACTTC. It yields the protein CASSLTSNRVYNEQYF.

The table lists this clonotype with many counts. The rearrangement links TRBV2 to TRBJ1-5; D unresolved. The V and J ends lost 3 bases and 2 bases respectively, with 8 bases between them. Germline-derived CDR1 and CDR2 are SNHLY and FYNNEI. The CDR3 loop spans 14 amino acids. CDR3 DNA: TGTGCCAGCAGTGAGGTCACCGGCAATCAGCCCCAGCATTTT. As protein: CASSEVTGNQPQHF.

The chain is built from TRBV10-3 and TRBJ1-6; TRBD1 aligns across 10 bases. The trim removed 6 bases at V and 10 bases at J, leaving 9 bases unmatched. CDR3 length equals 15 residues. Germline assignment: CDR1 ENHRY and CDR2 SYGVKD. CDR3 loop: CAIRDRTGGESPLHF. The CDR3 region has the DNA TGTGCCATCAGGGATCGGACAGGGGGAGAGTCACCCCTCCACTTT.

Concerning this clonotype itself: The conserved phenylalanine or tryptophan normally closing the CDR3 is absent here, so this likely arose from a read error. The rearrangement links TRBV20-1 to TRBJ2-7; D unresolved. The V end lost 3 bases, the J end lost 0 bases, and 9 bases lay between the germline ends. The CDR3 has 13 amino acids. The germline V gene encodes CDR1 DFQATT and CDR2 SNEGSKA (reference sequence). CDR3 residues: CSASVQNSYEQYL. CDR3 bases: TGCAGTGCTAGCGTTCAAAACTCCTACGAGCAGTACCTC.

This clonotype was recorded at least ten times. The chain carries TRBV20-1 and TRBJ2-1; D is possibly TRBD1 (7 bases). This CDR3 comprises 14 residues. The germline V gene has CDR1 DFQATT and CDR2 SNEGSKA (reference sequence). Trimming left V 0 bases short and J 10 bases short, with 16 bases between. The CDR3, as DNA: TGCAGTGCTAGAGATATAGCAGGGGGGCGCGAGCAGTTCTTC. Amino acids: CSARDIAGGREQFF.